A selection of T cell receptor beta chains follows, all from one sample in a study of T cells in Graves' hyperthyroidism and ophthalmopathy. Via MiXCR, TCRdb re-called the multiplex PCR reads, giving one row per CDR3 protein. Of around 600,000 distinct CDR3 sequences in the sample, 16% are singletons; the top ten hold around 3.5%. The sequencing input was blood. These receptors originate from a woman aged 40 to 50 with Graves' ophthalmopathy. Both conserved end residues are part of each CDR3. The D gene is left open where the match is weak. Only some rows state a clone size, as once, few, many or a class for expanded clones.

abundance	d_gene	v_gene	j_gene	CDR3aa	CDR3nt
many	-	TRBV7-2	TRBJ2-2	CASSAQPTGAGELFF	TGTGCCAGCAGCGCCCAACCGACGGGGGCCGGGGAGCTGTTTTTT
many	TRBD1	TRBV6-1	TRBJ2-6	CASSPEQGAGANVLTF	TGTGCCAGCAGCCCCGAACAGGGGGCTGGGGCCAACGTCCTGACTTTC
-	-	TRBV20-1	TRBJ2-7	CSAEGGVGGGGSSPYF	TGCAGTGCTGAAGGTGGGGTAGGAGGAGGCGGGTCGAGTCCGTACTTC
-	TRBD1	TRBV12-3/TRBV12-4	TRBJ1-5	CASSTDRGIQPQHF	TGTGCCAGCAGCACGGACAGGGGTATCCAGCCCCAGCATTTT
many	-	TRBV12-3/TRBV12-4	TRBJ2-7	CASSYSGLHYEQYF	TGTGCCAGCAGTTACTCGGGGCTTCACTACGAGCAGTACTTC
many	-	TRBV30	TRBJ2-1	CAWSVGAVPRNEQFF	TGTGCCTGGAGTGTCGGGGCGGTCCCACGGAATGAGCAGTTCTTC
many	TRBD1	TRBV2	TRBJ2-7	CASSTGGYEQYF	TGTGCCAGCTCCACAGGGGGCTACGAGCAGTACTTC
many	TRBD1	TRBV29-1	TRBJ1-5	CSVRQGGQPQHF	TGCAGCGTTCGACAGGGCGGTCAGCCCCAGCATTTT
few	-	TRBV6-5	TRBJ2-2	CASSYWTPNTGELFF	TGTGCCAGCAGCTACTGGACACCGAACACCGGGGAGCTGTTTTTT
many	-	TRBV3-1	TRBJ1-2	CASSQGLGLDSGYTF	TGTGCCAGCAGCCAAGGGCTAGGGCTCGACAGCGGCTACACCTTC
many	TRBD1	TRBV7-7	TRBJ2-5	CASSPSGTGNQETQYF	TGTGCTAGCAGCCCATCCGGGACAGGCAATCAAGAGACCCAGTACTTC
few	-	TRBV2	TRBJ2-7	CATKGYSASEQYF	TGTGCCACCAAAGGCTACAGTGCGAGCGAGCAGTACTTC
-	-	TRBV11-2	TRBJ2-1	CASLKDGPTFSEQFF	TGTGCCAGCCTCAAGGATGGGCCCACCTTTAGTGAGCAGTTCTTC
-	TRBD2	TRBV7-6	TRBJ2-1	CASSISGRQPLYEQFF	TGTGCCAGCAGCATCAGCGGGAGACAGCCGTTATATGAGCAGTTCTTC
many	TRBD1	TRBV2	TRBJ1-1	CASRRQGAAPEAFF	TGTGCCAGCAGACGACAGGGAGCAGCTCCTGAAGCTTTCTTT
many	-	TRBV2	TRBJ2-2	CASSDGYTGELFF	TGTGCCAGCAGTGATGGATACACCGGGGAGCTGTTTTTT
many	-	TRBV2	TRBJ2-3	CASTSGTSTDTQYF	TGTGCCAGCACGTCGGGGACTAGCACAGATACGCAGTATTTT
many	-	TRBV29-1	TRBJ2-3	CSVALRATDTQYF	TGCAGCGTTGCTCTTAGGGCCACAGATACGCAGTATTTT
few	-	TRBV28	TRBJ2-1	CASTQGGEQFF	TGTGCCAGCACCCAGGGGGGTGAGCAGTTCTTC